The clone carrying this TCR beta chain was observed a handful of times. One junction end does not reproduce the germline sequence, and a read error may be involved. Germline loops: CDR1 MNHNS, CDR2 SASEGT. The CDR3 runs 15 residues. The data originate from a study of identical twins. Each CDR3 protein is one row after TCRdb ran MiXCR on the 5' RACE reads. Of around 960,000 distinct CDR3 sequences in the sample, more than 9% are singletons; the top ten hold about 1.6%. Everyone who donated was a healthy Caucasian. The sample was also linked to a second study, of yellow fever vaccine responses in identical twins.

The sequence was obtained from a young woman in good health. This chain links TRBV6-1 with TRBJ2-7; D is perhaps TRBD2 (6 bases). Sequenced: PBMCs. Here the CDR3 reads CASGRDAGSGTFTIF. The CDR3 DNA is TGTGCCAGCGGTCGGGACGCTGGATCCGGGACTTTTACTATCTTC.